The rows below give T cell receptor beta chains drawn from one sample of a study of graft-versus-host responses after intestinal transplantation. No antigen has been identified for these receptors. Clones were sequenced by immunoSEQ multiplex PCR, and TCRdb holds only the in-frame ones, with some missing. The sample lists about 110,000 clones, 90% to 95% occurring once. The sample in question was unstimulated CD8+ T cells sorted from spleen or lymph node cells, obtained before transplant. These receptors all stem from a human donor who was the organ donor for an intestinal transplant. Each CDR3 is given with its conserved first and last residue. D genes are given only for firm matches. The size field is filled for only some rows; it gives once, few, many or a size class.

14 | once | TRBJ2-7 | NA | TRBV19 | TGTGCCAGTGGTCCGACAGGAGAGAACTACGAGCAGTACTTC | CASGPTGENYEQYF
14 | NA | TRBJ1-1 | NA | TRBV19 | TGTGCCAGTAGTATAATGGGCGGGAGCACTGAAGCTTTCTTT | CASSIMGGSTEAFF
18 | NA | TRBJ2-2 | NA | TRBV19 | TGTGCCAGTAGTGCCCTGGGGCAGGGATTAGGGGGTCCCGGGGAGCTGTTTTTT | CASSALGQGLGGPGELFF
14 | NA | TRBJ1-5 | NA | TRBV6-5 | TGTGCCAGCAGTATATACAGGGGCAATCAGCCCCAGCATTTT | CASSIYRGNQPQHF
15 | once | TRBJ2-2 | TRBD1 | TRBV7-6 | TGTGCCAGCAGCTCAACAGGGGGCGCGGCCGGGGAGCTGTTTTTT | CASSSTGGAAGELFF
16 | NA | TRBJ2-3 | NA | TRBV28 | TGTGCCAGCAGCCCGGGTGAGGGCGGCACCACAGATACGCAGTATTTT | CASSPGEGGTTDTQYF
15 | few | TRBJ2-1 | TRBD1 | TRBV5-6 | TGTGCCAGCAGCTGGGGGACAGGGGGTTACAATGAGCAGTTCTTC | CASSWGTGGYNEQFF
15 | NA | TRBJ2-3 | TRBD2 | TRBV10-2 | TGCGCCACCAAGGGGTTAGCGGGACGACGGGATACGCAGTATTTT | CATKGLAGRRDTQYF
10 | once | TRBJ1-1 | NA | TRBV7-9 | TGTGCCAGCAGCGCATATGAAGCTTTCTTT | CASSAYEAFF
12 | NA | TRBJ2-7 | NA | TRBV30 | TGTGCCTGGAGTGTGGGAGCCTACGAGCAGTACTTC | CAWSVGAYEQYF
12 | once | TRBJ2-2 | TRBD1 | TRBV6-5 | TGTGCCACCACAGGGGGTGCCGGGGAGCTGTTTTTT | CATTGGAGELFF
16 | NA | TRBJ2-1 | TRBD2 | TRBV6-5 | TGTGCCAGCAGTTACGACGGACTAGCGGGCTACAATGAGCAGTTCTTC | CASSYDGLAGYNEQFF
17 | NA | TRBJ1-4 | NA | TRBV15 | TGTGCCACCAGCAGCCCCAGAGAAAGTAGGACTAATGAAAAACTGTTTTTT | CATSSPRESRTNEKLFF
13 | NA | TRBJ2-7 | NA | TRBV27 | TGTGCCAGCAGTCGGCTCAGAGACTCCGAGCAGTACTTC | CASSRLRDSEQYF
17 | NA | TRBJ2-2 | TRBD1 | TRBV4-3 | TGCGCCAGCAGCCAAGACCACAGGGGCTTGACCACCGGGGAGCTGTTTTTT | CASSQDHRGLTTGELFF